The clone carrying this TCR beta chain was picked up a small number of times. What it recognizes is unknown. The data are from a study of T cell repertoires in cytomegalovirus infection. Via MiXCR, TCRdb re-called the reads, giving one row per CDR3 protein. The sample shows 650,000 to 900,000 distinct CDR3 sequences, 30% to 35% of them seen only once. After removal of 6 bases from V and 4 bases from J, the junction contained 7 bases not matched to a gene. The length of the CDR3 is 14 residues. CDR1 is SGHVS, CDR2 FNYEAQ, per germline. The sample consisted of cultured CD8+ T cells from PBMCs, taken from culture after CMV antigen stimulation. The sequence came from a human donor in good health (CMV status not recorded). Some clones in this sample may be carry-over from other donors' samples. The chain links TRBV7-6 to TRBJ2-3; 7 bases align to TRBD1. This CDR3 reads CASSFDRVADTQYF. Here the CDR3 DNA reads TGTGCCAGCAGTTTCGACAGGGTTGCAGATACGCAGTATTTT.